This is a list of T cell receptor beta chains from one sample in a study of PD-1 blockade in classical Hodgkin lymphoma. Using immunoSEQ multiplex PCR, the repertoire was profiled, and TCRdb retains in-frame clones only, with some absent. Here the sample spans about 41,000 clones, roughly two thirds being singletons. Material: peripheral blood mononuclear cells (PBMCs), obtained before the fourth cycle of nivolumab. The receptors stem from a human donor with classical Hodgkin lymphoma. Both conserved end residues are part of each CDR3. D genes are given only for firm matches. The size entry is marked missing in some rows and otherwise reads once, few, many or a size class.

v_gene: TRBV18; abundance: -; j_gene: TRBJ1-1; d_gene: -; CDR3nt: TGTGCCAGCTCACCAAATCGACAGGCCTCGAACACTGAAGCTTTCTTT; CDR3aa: CASSPNRQASNTEAFF
v_gene: TRBV5-6; abundance: few; j_gene: TRBJ1-1; d_gene: -; CDR3nt: TGTGCCAGCAGCTTGTGGGGAGGAGGGAACACTGAAGCTTTCTTT; CDR3aa: CASSLWGGGNTEAFF
v_gene: TRBV30; abundance: -; j_gene: TRBJ2-3; d_gene: -; CDR3nt: TGTGCCTGGACTAGAGATGGCACCCGCGATACGCAGTATTTT; CDR3aa: CAWTRDGTRDTQYF
v_gene: TRBV19; abundance: -; j_gene: TRBJ1-5; d_gene: -; CDR3nt: TGTGCCAGTAGTATGTGGGGGGGAGAGGATCAGCCCCAGCATTTT; CDR3aa: CASSMWGGEDQPQHF
v_gene: TRBV7-2; abundance: -; j_gene: TRBJ2-3; d_gene: TRBD2; CDR3nt: TGTGCCAGCACCATCAGCGGGGGGCCAGGAGATACGCAGTATTTT; CDR3aa: CASTISGGPGDTQYF
v_gene: TRBV28; abundance: -; j_gene: TRBJ1-3; d_gene: TRBD1; CDR3nt: TGTGCCAGCAGTTTTCCAGGACAGGGCTTTGGAAACACCATATATTTT; CDR3aa: CASSFPGQGFGNTIYF
v_gene: TRBV29-1; abundance: -; j_gene: TRBJ1-2; d_gene: -; CDR3nt: TGCAGCGTCCAGGGGAGGGCAGGGTCGGATGGCTACACCTTC; CDR3aa: CSVQGRAGSDGYTF
v_gene: TRBV6-5; abundance: -; j_gene: TRBJ1-1; d_gene: -; CDR3nt: TGTGCCAGCAGTTACTCGAGGGGCGCGGGGAACACTGAAGCTTTCTTT; CDR3aa: CASSYSRGAGNTEAFF
v_gene: TRBV19; abundance: -; j_gene: TRBJ1-2; d_gene: -; CDR3nt: TGTGCCAGTAGTATGGAAACAGACGGGGCGTCGCGCTACACCTTC; CDR3aa: CASSMETDGASRYTF
v_gene: TRBV12-2; abundance: once; j_gene: TRBJ1-2; d_gene: -; CDR3nt: TGTGCAAACCGACGAGGCTTAGCGGGTTTCGGCCAGGGGGAATCTCGAACCTTC; CDR3aa: CANRRGLAGFGQGESRTF
v_gene: TRBV19; abundance: -; j_gene: TRBJ1-1; d_gene: -; CDR3nt: TGTGCCAGTACCCGGGGTTACACTGAAGCTTTCTTT; CDR3aa: CASTRGYTEAFF
v_gene: TRBV4-1; abundance: -; j_gene: TRBJ2-5; d_gene: TRBD2; CDR3nt: TGCGCCAGCAGCCAAGGGCTTAAACTAGCGGGGGAGGGAGAGACCCAGTACTTC; CDR3aa: CASSQGLKLAGEGETQYF
v_gene: TRBV4-1; abundance: -; j_gene: TRBJ2-7; d_gene: TRBD1; CDR3nt: TGCGCCAGCAGCCAAGTCCTCACAGGGGGCTACGAGCAGTACTTC; CDR3aa: CASSQVLTGGYEQYF
v_gene: TRBV29-1; abundance: -; j_gene: TRBJ1-5; d_gene: -; CDR3nt: TGCAGCGATTTGGGAGCCCCTAGTCAGCCCCAGCATTTT; CDR3aa: CSDLGAPSQPQHF
v_gene: TRBV7-9; abundance: -; j_gene: TRBJ1-2; d_gene: -; CDR3nt: TGTGCCAGCAGCTTAGCGGTGACAGTCCATGGCTACACCTTC; CDR3aa: CASSLAVTVHGYTF
v_gene: TRBV30; abundance: once; j_gene: TRBJ2-7; d_gene: -; CDR3nt: TGTGCCTGGAGTGGCGAGCAAACCTACGAGCAGTACTTC; CDR3aa: CAWSGEQTYEQYF
v_gene: TRBV18; abundance: -; j_gene: TRBJ2-1; d_gene: -; CDR3nt: TGTGCCAGCTCACCATCGGATGGATCCTACAATGAGCAGTTCTTC; CDR3aa: CASSPSDGSYNEQFF
v_gene: TRBV6-1; abundance: -; j_gene: TRBJ2-7; d_gene: -; CDR3nt: TGTGCCACCTCGTGGTCCCAAACCTACGAGCAGTACTTC; CDR3aa: CATSWSQTYEQYF
v_gene: TRBV5-4; abundance: -; j_gene: TRBJ2-7; d_gene: -; CDR3nt: TGTGCCAGCAGCGTCGGCCTAGCGCCCGAGCAGTACTTC; CDR3aa: CASSVGLAPEQYF
v_gene: TRBV27; abundance: -; j_gene: TRBJ2-5; d_gene: -; CDR3nt: TGTGCCAGCCAGCGAGTCTGGGGGCTGTGGCAAGAGACCCAGTACTTC; CDR3aa: CASQRVWGLWQETQYF
v_gene: TRBV5-6; abundance: few; j_gene: TRBJ2-5; d_gene: -; CDR3nt: TGTGCCAGCAGCTTGTGGCTAGCGGAGACCCAGTACTTC; CDR3aa: CASSLWLAETQYF
v_gene: TRBV11-3; abundance: -; j_gene: TRBJ2-7; d_gene: -; CDR3nt: TGTGCCAGCAGCTTAAGAGGGGAATACGAGCAGTACTTC; CDR3aa: CASSLRGEYEQYF
v_gene: TRBV2; abundance: -; j_gene: TRBJ2-7; d_gene: -; CDR3nt: TGTGCCAGCAGTCGAGACAACTCCTACGAGCAGTACTTC; CDR3aa: CASSRDNSYEQYF
v_gene: TRBV19; abundance: -; j_gene: TRBJ1-5; d_gene: -; CDR3nt: TGTGCCAGTAGTATAGATCCACGAAGCTATAGCAATCAGCCCCAGCATTTT; CDR3aa: CASSIDPRSYSNQPQHF
v_gene: TRBV7-9; abundance: -; j_gene: TRBJ2-5; d_gene: -; CDR3nt: TGTGCCAGCAGCTTAGATACCTCGCAAGAGACCCAGTACTTC; CDR3aa: CASSLDTSQETQYF
v_gene: TRBV19; abundance: few; j_gene: TRBJ2-6; d_gene: -; CDR3nt: TGTGCCAGTAGTTTAATAGCTACAGGGAGGACTGGGGCCAACGTCCTGACTTTC; CDR3aa: CASSLIATGRTGANVLTF